These T cell receptor beta chains were read from a single sample in a study of T cell repertoires in cytomegalovirus infection. TCRdb independently ran MiXCR on the reads; one entry per CDR3 protein. This sample has over 250,000 distinct CDR3 sequences, with more than 20% found just once. Specimen: PBMCs. All receptors come from a human donor in good health (CMV status not recorded). Some clones in this sample may be carry-over from other donors' samples. Both conserved end residues are part of each CDR3.

v_gene	j_gene	CDR3aa
TRBV14	TRBJ2-1	CASSPISGGAYNEQFF
TRBV20-1	TRBJ2-1	CSARSSGASEQFF
TRBV20-1	TRBJ2-5	CSLPRISETQYF
TRBV6-6	TRBJ2-1	CASTGHASLDEQFF
TRBV7-2	TRBJ2-1	CASSLVTTSSYNEQFF
TRBV6-5	TRBJ2-7	CASRPLAGGPYEQYF
TRBV5-4	TRBJ1-2	CASSSDRDGYTF
TRBV20-1	TRBJ1-1	CSARSGNTEAFF
TRBV27	TRBJ2-1	CANIPGTYNEQFF
TRBV7-2	TRBJ1-1	CASSPLGGRTEAFF
TRBV7-8	TRBJ2-5	CASSLAVGDQETQYF
TRBV12-3/TRBV12-4	TRBJ2-7	CASSPLFAGGRRREQYF
TRBV28	TRBJ1-2	CASTLSGKSSYTF
TRBV4-1	TRBJ2-3	CASNSGLADTDTQYF
TRBV19	TRBJ1-2	CASSTRTYGYTF
TRBV28	TRBJ2-3	CASSPGWSTDTQYF
TRBV5-1	TRBJ1-5	CASSFLGDDNQPQHF
TRBV20-1	TRBJ2-7	CSASKLAGGADEQYF
TRBV7-2	TRBJ2-7	CASSLGPPGQGSPYEQYF
TRBV20-1	TRBJ2-2	CSAMGMKRGQNTGELFF
TRBV6-1	TRBJ1-1	CASSSPGGHNTEAFF
TRBV6-5	TRBJ2-3	CASRRGLAGVRTDTQYF
TRBV20-1	TRBJ1-5	CSASPYGGVVVGPQHF
TRBV12-3/TRBV12-4	TRBJ1-1	CASSFAGQNTEAFF
TRBV5-1	TRBJ1-1	CASRAEHWNTEAFF
TRBV19	TRBJ2-7	CASRDPRAYEQYF
TRBV5-1	TRBJ2-3	CASSLDKLFTDTQYF
TRBV11-2	TRBJ1-3	CASSTPRSSGNTIYF
TRBV15	TRBJ2-5	CATSRGHQETQYF
TRBV7-8	TRBJ2-1	CATGKNPPVNEQFF
TRBV29-1	TRBJ1-1	CSVRGDSLEAFF